Included here is one T cell receptor (beta chain) sequence, with context. No antigen is known for it. This record comes from a study of cytomegalovirus exposure and HLA in healthy donors. General observations from the study: Researchers had no immune exposure information except CMV serostatus available. Later on, a genetic analysis was performed. It linked a missense variant in DCLRE1C with V- and J-gene trimming of TCR beta. The authors listed 164 TCR beta chains as cytomegalovirus-associated.

60 Vbeta and 13 Jbeta primers were used in PCR. Profiling relied on immunoSEQ multiplex PCR, and the TCRdb table lists in-frame clones only, not all of them. The sample carries around 120,000 clones, more than 80% recorded once. Germline CDR1 MNHEY, CDR2 SMNVEV (reference sequence). This CDR3 is 16 amino acids long. J lost 5 bases, V lost 5 bases, and 10 bases had no gene match. The sequence derives from a woman in her thirties or forties in good health and CMV-seropositive. The sample taken for sequencing was PBMCs. The rearrangement links TRBV27 to TRBJ1-5, with 9 bases fitting TRBD1. The CDR3 DNA sequence: TGTGCCAGCAGTATGACAACCGGGACAGGGTATCAGCCCCAGCATTTT. Encoded protein: CASSMTTGTGYQPQHF.